What follows are 27 T cell receptor beta chains derived from one specimen sequenced in a study of response to subunit inactivated influenza vaccine. TCRdb redid the calling of the RT-PCR reads with MiXCR, one entry per CDR3 protein. The profile shows over 750,000 distinct CDR3 sequences, approximately 21% of them singletons. The sample here was PBMCs from blood, taken less than 6 days after vaccination. These receptors originate from a man aged 50 or older who received an inactivated influenza vaccine.

The rearrangement links TRBV12-3 or TRBV12-4 to TRBJ1-4, with a weak D call TRBD1 (5 bases). V dropped 3 bases and J dropped 7 bases, with 15 bases sitting between them. The CDR3 totals 15 residues. CDR3 sequence (DNA): TGTGCCAGCAGTTTCGGCGGGACCCGGGGTGAAAAACTGTTTTTT. Translated: CASSFGGTRGEKLFF.

The rearrangement links TRBV6-2 or TRBV6-3 to TRBJ2-1, with TRBD2 identical over 9 bases. The junction had 4 bases not matched to a gene; V was cut back by 4 bases and J by 6 bases. From germline, CDR1 is MNHEY and CDR2 SVGEGT. The CDR3 runs 14 residues. The CDR3 protein is CASSSGLASNEQFF. CDR3 DNA sequence: TGTGCCAGCAGTTCGGGACTAGCTAGCAATGAGCAGTTCTTC.

This clonotype was counted a few times. The chain has TRBV6-5 and TRBJ2-7; TRBD1 agrees at 7 bases. The CDR3 extends over 17 amino acids. Germline V CDR1 and CDR2: MNHEY, SVGAGI. J lost 0 bases, V lost 0 bases, and 8 bases had no gene match. CDR3 loop: CASSYSETGLSSYEQYF. The CDR3 DNA is TGTGCCAGCAGTTACTCGGAGACAGGGCTAAGCTCCTACGAGCAGTACTTC.

This clonotype was counted a few times. The chain has TRBV27 and TRBJ2-7; 11 nucleotides match TRBD2. The germline gives CDR1 MNHEY, CDR2 SMNVEV (reference sequence). This CDR3 is built from 17 residues. Trimming cost V 3 bases and J 2 bases; bases outside gene matches: 9. This chain's CDR3 is CASSLSRPSGGPYEQYF. The CDR3 nucleotides are TGTGCCAGCAGTTTGAGCAGGCCTAGCGGGGGGCCCTACGAGCAGTACTTC.

This clonotype turned up a few times. CDR3 DNA sequence: TGCAGCGCTAGGACGGCCTGGGGGAACACTGAAGCTTTCTTT. Its protein is CSARTAWGNTEAFF. The chain combines TRBV29-1 with TRBJ1-1; D is ambiguous. The CDR3 sequence is 14 residues long. Germline loops: CDR1 SQVTM, CDR2 ANQGSEA. V was shortened by 7 bases and J by 1 base, with 16 bases between the two germline ends. The complete variable domain, with remaining parts taken from reference TRBV29-1 and TRBJ1-1, reads SAVISQKPSRDICQRGTSLTIQCQVDSQVTMMFWYRQQPGQSLTLIATANQGSEATYESGFVIDKFPISRPNLTFSTLTVSNMSPEDSSIYLCSARTAWGNTEAFFGQGTRLTVV.

The chain recombines TRBV5-5 with TRBJ2-5; D is unresolved. The germline V gene has CDR1 SGHKS and CDR2 YYEKEE (reference sequence). This CDR3 region has 14 residues. V dropped 1 base and J dropped 0 bases, with 7 bases sitting between them. CDR3 region: CASSLFSHQETQYF. The CDR3, as DNA: TGTGCCAGCAGCTTGTTCAGTCACCAAGAGACCCAGTACTTC.

The chain is built from TRBV10-3 and TRBJ2-5; 9 bases line up with TRBD2. This CDR3 region has 16 residues. J was trimmed by 2 bases and V by 4 bases; bases with no gene match: 8. Germline CDR1 reads ENHRY; CDR2 reads SYGVKD. The CDR3 loop reads CAISGSGLAGQETQYF. DNA of the CDR3: TGTGCCATCAGTGGTTCCGGGCTAGCGGGGCAAGAGACCCAGTACTTC.

The chain combines TRBV18 with TRBJ2-1; a possible D gene is TRBD2 (6 bases). The CDR3 consists of 15 residues. Trimming removed 0 bases at V and 2 bases at J, with 8 bases between. The germline gives CDR1 KGHSH, CDR2 LQKENI. The CDR3 DNA is TGTGCCAGCTCACCACCGGACTACGCCTACAATGAGCAGTTCTTC. Its translation is CASSPPDYAYNEQFF.

This clonotype came up a few times. This sequence joins TRBV20-1 and TRBJ2-5; D is unresolved. Germline V gene data show CDR1 as DFQATT and CDR2 as SNEGSKA (reference sequence). The V gene lost 3 bases and the J gene lost 3 bases, with 8 bases spanning the gap. The CDR3 consists of 12 residues. The CDR3 sequence: CSASRPEETQYF. The CDR3 DNA reads TGCAGTGCTAGTAGGCCAGAAGAGACCCAGTACTTC.

This clonotype was detected only a few times. V and J are TRBV28 and TRBJ1-5, with D possibly TRBD1 on 5 matching bases. This CDR3 has 14 amino acids. The ends were cut back, 2 bases at V and 9 bases at J, with 14 bases in the middle. Germline values: CDR1 MDHEN, CDR2 SYDVKM. CDR3 loop: CASSLIPGGRPQHF. The CDR3 nucleotides read TGTGCCAGCAGTTTAATCCCCGGGGGGAGGCCCCAGCATTTT. Filled out from reference TRBV28 and TRBJ1-5, the complete variable domain reads DVKVTQSSRYLVKRTGEKVFLECVQDMDHENMFWYRQDPGLGLRLIYFSYDVKMKEKGDIPEGYSVSREKKERFSLILESASTNQTSMYLCASSLIPGGRPQHFGDGTRLSIL.

The J gene is TRBJ1-2, the V gene TRBV15; D possibly corresponds to TRBD1 (6 bases). The ends were cut back, 6 bases at V and 4 bases at J, with 15 bases in the middle. Germline values: CDR1 LNHNV, CDR2 YYDKDF (reference sequence). CDR3 size: 14 residues. CDR3 DNA sequence: TGTGCCACCAGTATGACAGGAACTGGCTATGGCTACACCTTC. It encodes CATSMTGTGYGYTF.

In this sample, this clonotype turned up many times. V usage is TRBV12-3 or TRBV12-4 and J usage is TRBJ1-1; D unclear. The CDR3 spans 13 residues. V was cut by 4 bases and J by 9 bases, with 15 bases left in between. This CDR3 reads CASSSSDGLKAFF. The DNA for the CDR3 is TGTGCCAGCAGTTCCTCGGACGGATTGAAAGCTTTCTTT.

This clonotype has more than one count but fewer than ten. The chain is built from TRBV5-1 and TRBJ1-2, with D maybe TRBD1 (6 bases). The CDR3 is 16 residues long. V was shortened by 3 bases and J by 2 bases, with 17 bases between the two germline ends. Per germline, CDR1 SGHRS and CDR2 YFSETQ. CDR3 region: CASSSSLGQLNYGYTF. The CDR3 region has the DNA TGCGCCAGCAGCTCTTCTTTAGGACAGCTAAACTATGGCTACACCTTC.

This chain uses TRBV11-2 with TRBJ2-1; no definite D call. With 0 bases removed from V and 2 bases from J, the gap between germline ends came to 11 bases. Germline V CDR1 and CDR2: SGHAT, FQNNGV. The CDR3 has 16 amino acids. The DNA for the CDR3 is TGTGCCAGCAGCTTAGATCTTGGCCACACCTACAATGAGCAGTTCTTC. Translation gives CASSLDLGHTYNEQFF.

This sequence joins TRBV7-8 and TRBJ2-3; D unclear. This CDR3 is built from 13 residues. V was clipped by 6 bases and J by 6 bases, with 13 bases between them. CDR1 and CDR2 from the germline V gene are SGHVS and FQNEAQ. CDR3 loop: CASSSVGGDTQYF. CDR3 sequence (DNA): TGTGCCAGCAGTTCGGTCGGTGGCGATACGCAGTATTTT.

This clonotype was detected ten times or more. The rearrangement uses TRBV20-1 and TRBJ1-1; no reliable D call. V shed 0 bases and J shed 1 base, with 9 bases lying between them. The CDR3 is 14 residues long. Germline loops: CDR1 DFQATT, CDR2 SNEGSKA (reference sequence). In nucleotides, the CDR3 is TGCAGTGCTAGAGATGGTACAGCGAACACTGAAGCTTTCTTT. It is translated as CSARDGTANTEAFF.

The V gene is TRBV12-3 or TRBV12-4, the J gene TRBJ2-5; a possible D gene is TRBD2 (6 bases). This CDR3 region has 14 residues. The germline V and J ends were trimmed by 6 bases and 2 bases, with 13 bases remaining between them. The CDR3 protein is CASSRTSLQETQYF. The CDR3 nucleotides read TGTGCCAGCAGCCGTACTAGCTTGCAAGAGACCCAGTACTTC.

The rearrangement links TRBV10-3 to TRBJ1-6, with 7 bases fitting TRBD1. This CDR3 has 13 amino acids. V shed 7 bases and J 6 bases; nucleotides not matched to a gene: 3. Germline CDR1 reads ENHRY; CDR2 reads SYGVKD. This chain's CDR3 is CAITRDSNSPLHF. The CDR3, as DNA: TGTGCCATCACTCGGGACAGTAATTCACCCCTCCACTTT.

This clonotype was seen more than once but under ten times. The rearrangement joins TRBV6-1 to TRBJ1-5, with unresolved D. In germline, CDR1 is MNHNS, CDR2 SASEGT. The CDR3 has 14 amino acids. The ends were cut back, 6 bases at V and 0 bases at J, with 9 bases in the middle. DNA of the CDR3: TGTGCCAGCAGAAGGACGAATAGCAATCAGCCCCAGCATTTT. Its translation is CASRRTNSNQPQHF.

The chain employs TRBV19 and TRBJ1-1; tentative D call: TRBD1 (5 bases). Germline CDR1 is LNHDA and CDR2 is SQIVND (reference sequence). V dropped 8 bases and J dropped 1 base, with 20 bases sitting between them. The CDR3 has 16 amino acids. Here the CDR3 DNA reads TGTGCCAGTGGAATTGGACATTTTGGTGGGAACACTGAAGCTTTCTTT. As protein: CASGIGHFGGNTEAFF.

This clonotype was recorded a few times. This chain connects TRBV5-1 to TRBJ2-1, with D perhaps matching TRBD2 (6 bases). The germline CDR1 and CDR2 sequences are SGHRS and YFSETQ. The CDR3 totals 17 residues. Trimming took off 0 bases at V and 0 bases at J, with 13 bases between the two ends. The CDR3 loop reads CASSLAPSASSYNEQFF. The CDR3, as DNA: TGCGCCAGCAGCTTGGCGCCTAGCGCTAGCTCCTACAATGAGCAGTTCTTC.

This clonotype occurred a few times. The chain links TRBV10-3 to TRBJ2-3, with a possible D match to TRBD2 (6 bases). CDR1 and CDR2 (germline): ENHRY, SYGVKD. The CDR3 totals 14 residues. Trimming removed 6 bases at V and 1 base at J, with 11 bases between. CDR3: CAIRERGGTDTQYF. The CDR3 DNA is TGTGCCATCAGGGAGCGCGGGGGCACAGATACGCAGTATTTT.

This clonotype was counted only a few times. CDR3: CASSFRQDYTGELFF. For the CDR3, the DNA is TGCGCCAGCAGCTTCCGGCAGGACTACACCGGGGAGCTGTTTTTT. The chain combines TRBV5-1 with TRBJ2-2; D might be TRBD2 (5 bases). V dropped 2 bases and J dropped 3 bases, with 11 bases sitting between them. In germline, CDR1 is SGHRS, CDR2 YFSETQ. The CDR3 sequence is 15 residues long.

This clonotype has a handful of counts. The V gene is TRBV29-1, the J gene TRBJ2-3; 13 bases agree with TRBD2. This CDR3 is 14 amino acids long. Trimming removed 7 bases from V and 1 base from J; junction bases left unmatched: 2. The germline CDR1 and CDR2 sequences are SQVTM and ANQGSEA. The CDR3 bases are TGCAGCGCTGGGACTAGCGGGGGCACAGATACGCAGTATTTT. Translated, it gives CSAGTSGGTDTQYF.

Many counts were recorded for this clonotype. The V call is TRBV20-1, the J call TRBJ2-2; maybe TRBD1 (6 bases). Germline lookup yields CDR1 DFQATT and CDR2 SNEGSKA (reference sequence). V lost 6 bases and J 3 bases, leaving 17 bases between the germline ends. The CDR3 totals 15 residues. The CDR3: CSALDWTEYTGELFF. The CDR3 DNA follows: TGCAGTGCCTTAGATTGGACAGAGTACACCGGGGAGCTGTTTTTT.

The J gene is TRBJ2-1, the V gene TRBV12-3 or TRBV12-4, with 9 bases that match TRBD2. This CDR3 comprises 15 residues. V shed 8 bases and J 0 bases; nucleotides not matched to a gene: 5. CDR3 region: CASARSGGSYNEQFF. The CDR3 bases are TGTGCCAGCGCCCGTAGCGGGGGCTCCTACAATGAGCAGTTCTTC.

This chain joins TRBV7-9 and TRBJ2-7; 7 bases are a match to TRBD2. The length of the CDR3 is 15 residues. CDR1 and CDR2 from the germline V gene are SEHNR and FQNEAQ (reference sequence). V was pared by 1 base and J by 3 bases, with 6 bases of the junction left unmatched. This CDR3 reads CASSLEGGRGYEQYF. CDR3 DNA sequence: TGTGCCAGCAGCTTAGAGGGCGGGAGAGGCTACGAGCAGTACTTC. Full variable domain (missing parts from reference TRBV7-9 and TRBJ2-7): DTGVSQNPRHKITKRGQNVTFRCDPISEHNRLYWYRQTLGQGPEFLTYFQNEAQLEKSRLLSDRFSAERPKGSFSTLEIQRTEQGDSAMYLCASSLEGGRGYEQYFGPGTRLTVT.